These 29 T cell receptor beta chains share one sample of origin, sequenced in a study of blood T cells in healthy people across ages. A second about 6 to 12 cycle PCR used barcoded and J-beta primers. TCRdb ran MiXCR on the 5' RACE reads and lists one entry per CDR3 protein. The table shows fewer than 900,000 distinct CDR3 sequences, with about 42% occurring only once. Input material: blood. These receptors were taken from a woman aged 60-75 years in good health.

The chain couples TRBV7-3 to TRBJ2-3; possibly TRBD1 for D (6 bases). Trimming removed 5 bases from V and 4 bases from J, with 16 bases in between. CDR1 is SGHTA, CDR2 FQGTGA, per germline. The length of the CDR3 is 15 residues. The chain's CDR3 is CASSPGQCPSDTQYF. CDR3 coding DNA: TGTGCCAGCAGCCCAGGACAGTGCCCTTCAGATACGCAGTATTTT.

V usage is TRBV9 and J usage is TRBJ2-3; D possibly uses TRBD1 or TRBD2 (6 bases each). The CDR3 runs 15 residues. Germline V CDR1 and CDR2: SGDLS, YYNGEE. Trimming removed 4 bases at V and 5 bases at J, with 17 bases between. The CDR3 coding sequence is TGTGCCAGCAGCTTCAGGGGTCGGGGGAGAGATACGCAGTATTTT. Its protein is CASSFRGRGRDTQYF.

The V call is TRBV20-1, the J call TRBJ2-1; 8 positions agree with TRBD1. CDR1 DFQATT and CDR2 SNEGSKA come from the germline V gene (reference sequence). The CDR3 runs 17 residues. With 0 bases clipped from V and 2 bases from J, the junction kept 9 bases outside the gene matches. CDR3 DNA: TGCAGTGCTAGAGATGGTACGACAGGGGTGGCCTACAATGAGCAGTTCTTC. It encodes CSARDGTTGVAYNEQFF.

The chain has TRBV12-3 or TRBV12-4 and TRBJ1-1; 8 nucleotides match TRBD1. The CDR3 extends over 14 amino acids. Trimming at V came to 6 bases and at J to 2 bases, leaving 5 bases not matched to a gene. This chain's CDR3 is CASRLDRGNTEAFF. In DNA, the CDR3 is TGTGCCAGCAGACTAGACAGGGGTAACACTGAAGCTTTCTTT.

The CDR3, as DNA: TGCAGCGTTGATGGCGGGAGACAGGGCAATGAGCAGTTCTTC. This sequence encodes CSVDGGRQGNEQFF. The chain employs TRBV29-1 and TRBJ2-1; D tentatively fits TRBD1 or TRBD2 (7 bases each). From germline, CDR1 is SQVTM and CDR2 ANQGSEA. The CDR3 has 14 residues. V dropped 3 bases and J dropped 6 bases, with 15 bases sitting between them.

This clonotype has only a few counts. This sequence joins TRBV5-6 and TRBJ2-1; D may be TRBD2 (6 bases). CDR1 and CDR2 (germline): SGHDT, YYEEEE. V lost 4 bases to trimming and J lost 7 bases, with 12 bases between them. The CDR3 consists of 13 residues. The CDR3 sequence is CASSGTRGNEQFF. CDR3 in DNA: TGTGCCAGCAGCGGGACTCGGGGAAATGAGCAGTTCTTC.

This clonotype was observed many times. The chain combines TRBV6-2 or TRBV6-3 with TRBJ2-3; TRBD1 matches at 8 bases. Per germline, CDR1 MNHEY and CDR2 SVGEGT. The CDR3 loop spans 14 amino acids. V dropped 5 bases and J dropped 3; count of bases not matched to a gene: 4. The DNA for the CDR3 is TGTGCCAGCAGTCCAGGGGGCTCTACAGATACGCAGTATTTT. It is translated as CASSPGGSTDTQYF.

The genes are TRBV20-1 and TRBJ2-4; 8 bases agree with TRBD1. The J call may be in error: the DNA end matches TRBJ2-7 better. Germline V CDR1 and CDR2: DFQATT, SNEGSKA (reference sequence). The CDR3 consists of 13 residues. CDR3 bases: TGCAGTGCCTCGGACAGGGCGGGGTACGAGCAGTACTTC. Residues: CSASDRAGYEQYF.

On this clonotype: This sequence may be a read error, since a much larger clone differs from it by one base. CDR3 DNA: TGTGCCAGCAGCCCTCAGACAGGGAGAGGTGGCTACACCTTC. Encoded protein: CASSPQTGRGGYTF. V usage is TRBV12-3 or TRBV12-4 and J usage is TRBJ1-2; 7 nucleotides align to TRBD1. Trimming cost V 6 bases and J 7 bases; bases outside gene matches: 11. This CDR3 contains 14 residues.

This clonotype was found a few times. The V gene is TRBV9, the J gene TRBJ2-5; maybe TRBD2 (6 bases). The V end lost 0 bases, the J end lost 5 bases, and 14 bases lay between the germline ends. The length of the CDR3 is 15 residues. Germline V lookup: CDR1 SGDLS, CDR2 YYNGEE. The CDR3 is CASSVGASAKETQYF. The DNA for the CDR3 is TGTGCCAGCAGCGTAGGGGCTAGCGCTAAGGAGACCCAGTACTTC. Full variable domain (missing parts from reference TRBV9 and TRBJ2-5): DSGVTQTPKHLITATGQRVTLRCSPRSGDLSVYWYQQSLDQGLQFLIQYYNGEERAKGNILERFSAQQFPDLHSELNLSSLELGDSALYFCASSVGASAKETQYFGPGTRLLVL.

V usage is TRBV20-1 and J usage is TRBJ1-6; D uncertain. Germline assignment: CDR1 DFQATT and CDR2 SNEGSKA (reference sequence). Trimming cost V 0 bases and J 8 bases, with 17 bases left between them. This CDR3 has 16 residues. CDR3 in amino acids: CSAREPGEYKDSPLHF. CDR3 DNA sequence: TGCAGTGCTAGAGAACCGGGAGAATATAAGGATTCACCCCTCCACTTT.

This clonotype occurred many times. The rearrangement links TRBV7-9 to TRBJ2-3; a weak D match, TRBD1 (5 bases). The CDR3 contains 15 residues. The V and J ends lost 1 base and 3 bases respectively, with 11 bases between them. The germline gives CDR1 SEHNR, CDR2 FQNEAQ (reference sequence). As DNA, the CDR3 is TGTGCCAGCAGCTTAGAGAGCCAGGGAACAGATACGCAGTATTTT. Translated: CASSLESQGTDTQYF.

In regard to this clonotype: This may be a read error, as it is one base from a much larger clone. V and J are TRBV10-3 and TRBJ2-1, with D perhaps matching TRBD2 (6 bases). The J call may be in error: the DNA end matches TRBJ2-7 better. The CDR3 has 17 residues. The germline gives CDR1 ENHRY, CDR2 SYGVKD. The CDR3 region has the DNA TGTGCCATCAGTGAGAGGGTAGCGGCCAGCTCCTACAATGAGCAGTACTTC. It encodes CAISERVAASSYNEQYF.

The CDR3 region has the DNA TGTGCCAGCCGACAGGGACACTCTGGAAACACCATATATTTT. It yields the protein CASRQGHSGNTIYF. The chain is built from TRBV7-2 and TRBJ1-3, with TRBD1 matching over 7 bases. CDR3 length: 14 residues. Germline V gene data show CDR1 as SGHTA and CDR2 as FQGNSA. V lost 8 bases to trimming and J lost 0 bases; unmatched junction nucleotides: 4.

This clonotype was found a few times. The J gene is TRBJ2-7, the V gene TRBV7-3; D call uncertain. Trimming removed 1 base from V and 0 bases from J, with 10 bases in between. Germline assignment: CDR1 SGHTA and CDR2 FQGTGA. The CDR3 has 15 amino acids. This CDR3 reads CASSLNPYNSYEQYF. DNA of the CDR3: TGTGCCAGCAGCTTAAACCCGTACAACTCCTACGAGCAGTACTTC.

V usage is TRBV14 and J usage is TRBJ2-3; the D is unclear. The CDR3 runs to 17 residues. V gave up 1 base and J gave up 2 bases, with 16 bases separating them. CDR1 and CDR2 (germline): SGHDN, FVKESK. The CDR3 coding sequence is TGTGCCAGCAGCCAAGCATCTCCTGGGTCCGCCACAGATACGCAGTATTTT. Translating it yields CASSQASPGSATDTQYF.

V is TRBV2 and J is TRBJ1-2, with D possibly being TRBD1 (6 bases). Germline V CDR1 and CDR2: SNHLY, FYNNEI. Deletions cut 0 bases from V and 5 bases from J, with 10 bases between. There are 14 residues in the CDR3. The CDR3 here is CASSEAGGRYGYTF. The CDR3 DNA sequence: TGTGCCAGCAGTGAAGCAGGGGGAAGGTATGGCTACACCTTC.

V usage is TRBV5-6 and J usage is TRBJ2-7; D remains ambiguous. The CDR3 spans 15 residues. Trimming shortened V by 1 base and J by 2 bases, and 13 bases separated the two germline ends. Germline values: CDR1 SGHDT, CDR2 YYEEEE. For the CDR3, the DNA is TGTGCCAGCAGCTTGTTGTCAGCAAGGACCTACGAGCAGTACTTC. Its translation is CASSLLSARTYEQYF.

This clonotype has a handful of counts. The chain uses TRBV11-3 and TRBJ2-1; D gene ambiguous. Deletions cut 1 base from V and 7 bases from J, with 14 bases between. The CDR3 spans 15 residues. Germline CDR1 reads SGHNT; CDR2 reads YENEEA. CDR3 residues: CASSLAAAFGNEQFF. Here the CDR3 DNA reads TGTGCCAGCAGCTTAGCGGCAGCTTTCGGGAATGAGCAGTTCTTC. Looking up the rest from reference TRBV11-3 and TRBJ2-1 gives the full variable domain: EAGVVQSPRYKIIEKKQPVAFWCNPISGHNTLYWYLQNLGQGPELLIRYENEEAVDDSQLPKDRFSAERLKGVDSTLKIQPAELGDSAVYLCASSLAAAFGNEQFFGPGTRLTVL.

This clonotype was detected a few times. The chain has TRBV3-1 and TRBJ2-5; 8 positions match TRBD2. Germline CDR1 and CDR2: LGHDT and YNNKEL (reference sequence). J gave up 7 bases and V 0 bases, and 7 bases lay outside the gene matches. The length of the CDR3 is 15 residues. CDR3 in DNA: TGTGCCAGCAGCCAAGAGGGACTAGGCTGGGGGACCCAGTACTTC. Its protein is CASSQEGLGWGTQYF.

This clonotype was counted between two and nine times. The chain is built from TRBV20-1 and TRBJ1-4; the D is unclear. CDR1 is DFQATT and CDR2 is SNEGSKA in the germline V gene (reference sequence). This CDR3 contains 13 residues. V lost 2 bases and J 0 bases, leaving 4 bases between the germline ends. The CDR3 spells CSARSATNEKLFF. In DNA form, the CDR3 reads TGCAGTGCTAGATCCGCAACTAATGAAAAACTGTTTTTT.

The sample holds a few counts of this clonotype. The chain links TRBV28 to TRBJ2-1, with D unresolved. Germline CDR1 reads MDHEN; CDR2 reads SYDVKM. The V gene lost 8 bases and the J gene lost 7 bases, with 6 bases spanning the gap. The CDR3 loop spans 10 amino acids. Here the CDR3 DNA reads TGTGCCAGCCGTCGGAATGAGCAGTTCTTC. Its protein is CASRRNEQFF.

This clonotype has more than one count but fewer than ten. The J gene is TRBJ2-7, the V gene TRBV5-1; a possible D gene is TRBD1 (5 bases). CDR3 size: 15 residues. V was clipped by 0 bases and J by 4 bases, with 14 bases between them. CDR1 and CDR2 from the germline V gene are SGHRS and YFSETQ. CDR3 amino acids: CASSLEEVRAYEQYF. CDR3 bases: TGCGCCAGCAGCTTGGAAGAGGTCAGGGCTTACGAGCAGTACTTC.

The chain links TRBV11-2 to TRBJ2-1, with 8 bases matching TRBD2. The CDR3 covers 18 residues. V trimming: 4 bases; J trimming: 6 bases; junction bases outside the gene matches: 17. The germline CDR1 and CDR2 sequences are SGHAT and FQNNGV. CDR3 loop: CASSWGSRAGVLGNEQFF. The DNA for the CDR3 is TGTGCCAGCAGCTGGGGTTCACGAGCGGGAGTTTTAGGCAATGAGCAGTTCTTC.

In nucleotides, the CDR3 is TGCGCCAGCAGCTTGGCCCCGGGAGGAGAGACTGAAGCTTTCTTT. Translating gives CASSLAPGGETEAFF. V usage is TRBV5-1 and J usage is TRBJ1-1; D unclear. The CDR3 extends over 15 amino acids. The ends were cut back, 0 bases at V and 5 bases at J, with 14 bases in the middle. Germline loops: CDR1 SGHRS, CDR2 YFSETQ.

Comment on this clonotype: The junction differs from germline at one of its ends, possibly a read error. The V gene is TRBV12-3 or TRBV12-4, the J gene TRBJ1-4; no firm D call. This CDR3 has 14 residues. CDR3 in amino acids: CVSSSDTVYEKLFF. The CDR3 DNA follows: TGTGTCAGCAGCTCCGACACTGTCTATGAAAAACTGTTTTTT.

The chain couples TRBV18 to TRBJ1-4, with no clear D. V was clipped by 3 bases and J by 8 bases, with 10 bases between them. Germline CDR1 reads KGHSH; CDR2 reads LQKENI. This CDR3 has 13 residues. CDR3 region: CASSPVPGEKLFF. The CDR3 nucleotides are TGTGCCAGCTCACCGGTTCCAGGCGAAAAACTGTTTTTT.

The chain is built from TRBV24-1 and TRBJ2-3, with D maybe TRBD2 (6 bases). Germline loops: CDR1 KGHDR, CDR2 SFDVKD. This CDR3 comprises 13 residues. V was trimmed by 9 bases and J by 1 base, leaving 10 bases between them. In DNA, the CDR3 is TGTGCCACCGACGCGGGACGCACAGATACGCAGTATTTT. Protein sequence: CATDAGRTDTQYF.

This clonotype was counted between two and nine times. The rearrangement uses TRBV28 and TRBJ1-2, with D uncertain. V lost 4 bases and J lost 5, with 20 bases in between. The CDR3 totals 16 residues. In germline, CDR1 is MDHEN, CDR2 SYDVKM. The CDR3 here is CASSSLHLSEFYGYTF. In nucleotides, the CDR3 is TGTGCCAGCAGTTCCTTGCATCTTTCGGAATTTTATGGCTACACCTTC.